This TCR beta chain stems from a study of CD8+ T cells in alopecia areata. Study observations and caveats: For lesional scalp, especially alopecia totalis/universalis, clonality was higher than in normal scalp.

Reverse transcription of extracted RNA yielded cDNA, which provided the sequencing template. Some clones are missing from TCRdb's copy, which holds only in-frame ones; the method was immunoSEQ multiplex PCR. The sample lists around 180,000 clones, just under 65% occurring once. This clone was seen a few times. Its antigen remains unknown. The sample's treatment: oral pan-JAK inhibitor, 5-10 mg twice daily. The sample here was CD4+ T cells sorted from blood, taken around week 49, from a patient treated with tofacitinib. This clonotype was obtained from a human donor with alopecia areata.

As DNA, the CDR3 is TGCAGCGTTGAAGCCCGGCTAGCGGGGGCTTCGGATGAGCAGTTCTTC. Protein: CSVEARLAGASDEQFF. The chain combines TRBV29-1 with TRBJ2-1; 10 positions agree with TRBD2. Trimming at V came to 1 base and at J to 8 bases, leaving 11 bases not matched to a gene. CDR1 and CDR2 from the germline V gene are SQVTM and ANQGSEA. This CDR3 has 16 amino acids.